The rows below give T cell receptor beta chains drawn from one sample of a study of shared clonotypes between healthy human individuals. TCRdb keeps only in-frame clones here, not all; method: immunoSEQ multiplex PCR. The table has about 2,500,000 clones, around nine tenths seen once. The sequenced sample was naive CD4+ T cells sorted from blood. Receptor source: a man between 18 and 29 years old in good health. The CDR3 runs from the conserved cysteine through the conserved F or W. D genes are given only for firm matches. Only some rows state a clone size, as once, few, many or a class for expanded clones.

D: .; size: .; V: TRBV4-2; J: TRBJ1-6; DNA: TGTGCCAGCAGCCAAGAAAAGGGGACCTCTTCTTCACCCCTCCACTTT; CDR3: CASSQEKGTSSSPLHF
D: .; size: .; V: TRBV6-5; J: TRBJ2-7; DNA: TGTGCCAGCAGTAAGGGACTGAGAGAGCAGTACTTC; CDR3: CASSKGLREQYF
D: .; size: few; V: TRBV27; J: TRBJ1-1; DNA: TGTGCCAGCAGGCCCACAGGGAACACTGAAGCTTTCTTT; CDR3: CASRPTGNTEAFF
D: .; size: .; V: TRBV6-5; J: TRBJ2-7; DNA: TGTGCCAGCAGCCCAGCCGGGCCCTACGAGCAGTACTTC; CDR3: CASSPAGPYEQYF
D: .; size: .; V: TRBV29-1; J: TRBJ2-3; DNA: TGCAGCGTCCAAGAGGGTTCGGGTGATACGCAGTATTTT; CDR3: CSVQEGSGDTQYF
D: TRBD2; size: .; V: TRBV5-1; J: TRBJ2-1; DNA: TGCGCCAGCAGCCTCGGGACTAGATCCCTGGATGAGCAGTTCTTC; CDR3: CASSLGTRSLDEQFF
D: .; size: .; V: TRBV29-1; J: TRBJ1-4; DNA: TGCAGCGTTACAGGCCCAACTAATGAAAAACTGTTTTTT; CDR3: CSVTGPTNEKLFF
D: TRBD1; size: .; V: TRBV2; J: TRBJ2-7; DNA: TGTGCCAGCAGACGACAGGGAGATACTGGTGAGCAGTACTTC; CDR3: CASRRQGDTGEQYF
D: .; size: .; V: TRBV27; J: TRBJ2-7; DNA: TGTGCCAGCAGTTTGGCGCAGGGCGTTTCCTACGAGCAGTACTTC; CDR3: CASSLAQGVSYEQYF
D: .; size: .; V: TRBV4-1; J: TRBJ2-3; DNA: TGCGCCAGCAGCCAAGGGTTCACAGCGACAGATACGCAGTATTTT; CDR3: CASSQGFTATDTQYF
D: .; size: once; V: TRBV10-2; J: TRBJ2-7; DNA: TGCGCCAGCAGTGAGCTGAGGACGGCGGTCGGCGAGCAGTACTTC; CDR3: CASSELRTAVGEQYF
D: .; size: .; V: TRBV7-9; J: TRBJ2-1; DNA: TGTGCCAGCAGCATAGACGGCTACAATGAGCAGTTCTTC; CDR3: CASSIDGYNEQFF
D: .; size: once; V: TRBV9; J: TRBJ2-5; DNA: TGTGCCAGCAGCGTACAGGGAGGAGAAGAGACCCAGTACTTC; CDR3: CASSVQGGEETQYF
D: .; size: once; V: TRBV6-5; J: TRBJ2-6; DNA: TGTGCCAGCAGTTACTCAGCAAGCTCTGGGGCCAACGTCCTGACTTTC; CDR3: CASSYSASSGANVLTF
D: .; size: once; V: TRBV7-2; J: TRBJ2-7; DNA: TGTGCCAGCAGCTCGAGGGACCGCTACGAGCAGTACTTC; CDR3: CASSSRDRYEQYF
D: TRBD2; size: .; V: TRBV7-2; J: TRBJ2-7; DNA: TGTGCCAGCAGCCTAGGACTAGCGAACACCTACGAGCAGTACTTC; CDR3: CASSLGLANTYEQYF
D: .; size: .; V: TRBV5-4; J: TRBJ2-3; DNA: TGTGCCAGCAGCTTGGCACAGCCAGATACGCAGTATTTT; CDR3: CASSLAQPDTQYF
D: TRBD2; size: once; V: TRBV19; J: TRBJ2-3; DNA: TGTGCCAGTAGTATTAGCGGACTAGCTTTCGCTGATACGCAGTATTTT; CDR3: CASSISGLAFADTQYF
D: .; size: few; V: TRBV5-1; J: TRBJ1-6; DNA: TGCGCCAGCAGCTCAAGTTTTGGGGGTTCACCCCTCCACTTT; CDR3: CASSSSFGGSPLHF
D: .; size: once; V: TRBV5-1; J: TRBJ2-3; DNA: TGCGCCAGCAATGAACGGACCAGCACAGATACGCAGTATTTT; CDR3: CASNERTSTDTQYF
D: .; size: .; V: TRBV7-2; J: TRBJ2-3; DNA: TGTGCCAGCAGCCCCGTTGGGGCAGGTCCCACAGATACGCAGTATTTT; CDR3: CASSPVGAGPTDTQYF
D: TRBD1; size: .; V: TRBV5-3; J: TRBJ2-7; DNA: TGTGCCAGAAGCTACGGACAGGGCCTCTACGAGCAGTACTTC; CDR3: CARSYGQGLYEQYF